Listed here are 7 T cell receptor beta chains from one sample, sequenced in a study of CD8 T cells in Susac syndrome. The authors reverse transcribed roughly 0.5 to 1 ug RNA with random hexamers. TCRdb reanalysed the immunoSEQ multiplex PCR reads using MiXCR and keeps one entry per CDR3 protein. The sample has 95,000 to 150,000 distinct CDR3 sequences; over 90% are singletons. Sequencing input: CD4+ T cells from PBMCs. The receptor set was obtained from a human donor with Susac syndrome.

The chain couples TRBV20-1 to TRBJ1-5; 8 nucleotides agree with TRBD1. This CDR3 spans 14 amino acids. The J segment lost 3 bases and the V segment lost 5 bases, leaving 6 bases of the junction unmatched. Germline V lookup: CDR1 DFQATT, CDR2 SNEGSKA (reference sequence). CDR3 region: CSASTGDNNQPQHF. CDR3 nucleotides: TGCAGTGCTTCGACAGGGGACAACAATCAGCCCCAGCATTTT.

This chain links TRBV20-1 with TRBJ2-3; D not certain. With 7 bases removed from V and 2 bases from J, the gap between germline ends came to 10 bases. The CDR3 totals 12 residues. Germline assignment: CDR1 DFQATT and CDR2 SNEGSKA (reference sequence). The CDR3 is CSESLITDTQYF. The CDR3 nucleotides read TGCAGTGAGAGCCTAATCACAGATACGCAGTATTTT.

The rearrangement uses TRBV12-3 or TRBV12-4 and TRBJ2-1; 8 nucleotides match TRBD2. J was trimmed by 4 bases and V by 5 bases; bases with no gene match: 7. The CDR3 contains 15 residues. This CDR3 is CASSPGLATYNEQFF. The DNA of the CDR3 is TGTGCCAGCAGTCCAGGACTAGCTACTTACAATGAGCAGTTCTTC.

V is TRBV11-2 and J is TRBJ1-5; D gene ambiguous. The germline V gene has CDR1 SGHAT and CDR2 FQNNGV. Trimming took off 5 bases at V and 4 bases at J, with 15 bases between the two ends. The CDR3 runs to 15 residues. The CDR3 DNA sequence: TGTGCCAGCAGCCTTGACCCCGGAGGGAATCAGCCCCAGCATTTT. As protein: CASSLDPGGNQPQHF.

The gene calls are TRBV5-4 and TRBJ1-1; 9 nucleotides align to TRBD1. The CDR3 has 16 residues. V shed 4 bases and J 1 base; nucleotides not matched to a gene: 8. Per the germline V gene, CDR1 is SGHNT and CDR2 is YYREEE (reference sequence). CDR3 residues: CASSLGQGLGNTEAFF. Written as DNA, the CDR3 is TGTGCCAGCAGCCTCGGACAGGGGTTGGGGAACACTGAAGCTTTCTTT.

The V call is TRBV7-2, the J call TRBJ2-2; possibly TRBD1 for D (5 bases). The CDR3 is made up of 15 amino acids. Per germline, CDR1 SGHTA and CDR2 FQGNSA. Trimming removed 5 bases at V and 0 bases at J, with 10 bases between. The CDR3: CASSPLDTNTGELFF. The CDR3 coding sequence is TGTGCCAGCAGCCCGCTGGACACGAACACCGGGGAGCTGTTTTTT.

The V call is TRBV4-2, the J call TRBJ2-5, with 7 nucleotides matching TRBD2. V lost 0 bases to trimming and J lost 1 base; unmatched junction nucleotides: 8. The CDR3 totals 17 residues. CDR1 LGHNA and CDR2 YNFKEQ come from the germline V gene. For the CDR3, the DNA is TGTGCCAGCAGCCAAGAAAGGCTAGCGGACTTCCAAGAGACCCAGTACTTC. It yields the protein CASSQERLADFQETQYF.